The 21 T cell receptor beta chains below all came from one sample that was sequenced in a study of molecular identifiers for immune sequencing clone quantification. In TCRdb, the PCR reads were re-called with MiXCR into one record per CDR3 protein. The sample has roughly 630,000 distinct CDR3 sequences; less than 30% are singletons. Sequencing was done on a sample of naive CD8+ T cells from blood, with Jurkat cell RNA spiked in. Subset noted: FACS-sorted CD8+CD4-CCR7+CD45RA+ naive T cells. The receptors derive from a human donor in good health. Some libraries in this study had Jurkat cell RNA spiked in.

As concerns this clonotype: This may be a read error, as it is one base from a much larger clone. CDR3 in amino acids: CAGSQDTVNQPQHF. The DNA of the CDR3 is TGCGCCGGCAGCCAAGATACTGTGAATCAGCCCCAGCATTTT. This chain links TRBV4-3 with TRBJ1-5; D ambiguous. Germline lookup yields CDR1 LGHNA and CDR2 YSLEER. The CDR3 totals 14 residues.

The rearrangement links TRBV21-1 to TRBJ2-1; the table's D gene call, TRBD2, was not cross checked with the DNA. TRBV21-1 is a recognized pseudogene. This CDR3 has 15 residues. The CDR3 is CASSKPAGEGTEQFF. In nucleotides, the CDR3 is TGTGCCAGCAGCAAACCCGCCGGGGAGGGCACTGAGCAGTTCTTC.

Details on this clonotype: At one end, the junction sequence differs from germline, possibly due to a read error. CDR3 bases: TGTGCCAGCAGCTTAGGGCTATCCTACGAGCAGTGCTTC. Its translation is CASSLGLSYEQCF. The chain has TRBV13 and TRBJ2-7; unclear D gene. Germline V gene sequence: CDR1 PRHDT, CDR2 FYEKMQ (reference sequence). This CDR3 comprises 13 residues.

This clonotype showed up many times. The V call is TRBV7-9, the J call TRBJ1-5; D gene unclear. This CDR3 comprises 12 residues. The V gene lost 6 bases and the J gene lost 6 bases, with 9 bases spanning the gap. CDR1 and CDR2 (germline): SEHNR, FQNEAQ (reference sequence). The CDR3 spells CASSTNGQPQHF. DNA for the CDR3: TGTGCCAGCAGTACGAACGGTCAGCCCCAGCATTTT.

This clonotype was observed many times. This chain joins TRBV30 and TRBJ2-1, with D unclear. V was trimmed by 0 bases and J by 1 base, leaving 7 bases between them. Germline loops: CDR1 GTSNPN, CDR2 SVGIG (reference sequence). The CDR3 extends over 14 amino acids. CDR3 in DNA: TGTGCCTGGAGTGTGAGAGGATCCTACAATGAGCAGTTCTTC. Amino acid sequence: CAWSVRGSYNEQFF.

The V and J genes are TRBV20-1 and TRBJ2-3; 8 bases match TRBD2. V lost 3 bases and J lost 1; bases outside the gene matches: 3. Germline loops: CDR1 DFQATT, CDR2 SNEGSKA (reference sequence). The CDR3 is 14 amino acids. CDR3 in amino acids: CSARDGGGTDTQYF. The CDR3 DNA follows: TGCAGTGCTAGGGACGGGGGGGGCACAGATACGCAGTATTTT.

The sample holds many counts of this clonotype. The rearrangement links TRBV3-1 to TRBJ2-2; TRBD2 might be the D (6 bases). This CDR3 comprises 16 residues. Germline lookup yields CDR1 LGHDT and CDR2 YNNKEL (reference sequence). Trimming removed 4 bases at V and 2 bases at J, with 14 bases between. CDR3 protein: CASSPFGGYNTGELFF. CDR3 nucleotide sequence: TGTGCCAGCAGCCCCTTTGGGGGGTATAACACCGGGGAGCTGTTTTTT.

At least ten counts were recorded for this clonotype. The CDR3 sequence is CAWSVGTGIGDTQYF. The DNA of the CDR3 is TGTGCCTGGAGTGTCGGGACAGGGATTGGAGATACGCAGTATTTT. The V and J genes are TRBV30 and TRBJ2-3, with 9 bases aligning to TRBD1. With V trimmed by 0 bases and J by 5 bases, 6 bases remained unmatched. Germline V gene sequence: CDR1 GTSNPN, CDR2 SVGIG (reference sequence). The CDR3 contains 15 residues.

As for this clonotype: This clone may be a read error of a much larger clone one base away. The CDR3 reads CASNSVRYSPLHF. The CDR3 region has the DNA TGTGCCAGCAACTCCGTGCGGTATTCACCCCTCCACTTT. The chain uses TRBV7-2 and TRBJ1-6, with D uncertain. The CDR3 spans 13 residues. CDR1 SGHTA and CDR2 FQGNSA come from the germline V gene. The V end was cut by 7 bases, the J end by 8 bases, with 12 bases between.

This clonotype occurred many times. The chain has TRBV6-5 and TRBJ1-1; D remains ambiguous. Germline CDR1 MNHEY, CDR2 SVGAGI. V dropped 5 bases and J dropped 1 base, with 11 bases sitting between them. The CDR3 contains 14 residues. The CDR3 sequence: CASSVSRWNTEAFF. In DNA form, the CDR3 reads TGTGCCAGCAGTGTCAGCAGGTGGAACACTGAAGCTTTCTTT.

This clonotype was seen a few times. The V gene is TRBV29-1, the J gene TRBJ2-7; TRBD1 aligns across 8 bases. In germline, CDR1 is SQVTM, CDR2 ANQGSEA. V shed 8 bases and J 5 bases; nucleotides not matched to a gene: 17. This CDR3 is 15 amino acids long. CDR3 nucleotides: TGCAGCTTTACCGACAGGGGCGGCCGGTGGAACGAGCAGTACTTC. It specifies CSFTDRGGRWNEQYF.

This clonotype was recorded once. The conserved final phenylalanine or tryptophan is absent from the CDR3, which likely points to a read error. The J gene is TRBJ2-7, the V gene TRBV6-1, with no clear D. Trimming removed 2 bases from V and 0 bases from J, with 11 bases in between. The CDR3 spans 15 residues. CDR1 is MNHNS and CDR2 is SASEGT in the germline V gene. CDR3 protein: CASSETVIISYEQYL. As DNA, the CDR3 is TGTGCCAGCAGTGAAACAGTGATTATCTCCTACGAGCAGTACCTC.

This chain connects TRBV2 to TRBJ2-4, with D maybe TRBD1 (7 bases). Germline CDR1 SNHLY, CDR2 FYNNEI. The CDR3 has 14 residues. V was cut by 2 bases and J by 6 bases, with 11 bases left in between. The CDR3 DNA follows: TGTGCCAGCAGTGAACCCCAGGGGGGAAACATTCAGTACTTC. It translates to CASSEPQGGNIQYF.

This clonotype was recorded a few times. V is TRBV7-9 and J is TRBJ2-7; possibly TRBD1 for D (5 bases). Trimming left V 5 bases short and J 3 bases short, with 14 bases between. The CDR3 spans 14 residues. CDR1 SEHNR and CDR2 FQNEAQ come from the germline V gene (reference sequence). Here the CDR3 reads CASSDEDTVYEQYF. The CDR3 DNA reads TGTGCCAGCAGCGATGAGGACACTGTCTACGAGCAGTACTTC. Looking up the rest from reference TRBV7-9 and TRBJ2-7 gives the full variable domain: DTGVSQNPRHKITKRGQNVTFRCDPISEHNRLYWYRQTLGQGPEFLTYFQNEAQLEKSRLLSDRFSAERPKGSFSTLEIQRTEQGDSAMYLCASSDEDTVYEQYFGPGTRLTVT.

Concerning this clonotype itself: At one end, the junction sequence differs from germline, possibly due to a read error. J is TRBJ2-1 and V is TRBV20-1; D possibly corresponds to TRBD1 (6 bases). The CDR3 extends over 15 amino acids. Germline CDR1 is DFQATT and CDR2 is SNEGSKA (reference sequence). The chain's CDR3 is CSARGGTILGNEQSF. CDR3 in DNA: TGCAGTGCTAGAGGGGGGACAATACTGGGCAATGAGCAGTCCTTC.

The rearrangement joins TRBV30 to TRBJ2-5, with D possibly TRBD2 on 5 matching bases. Trimming took off 0 bases at V and 2 bases at J, with 10 bases between the two ends. Germline assignment: CDR1 GTSNPN and CDR2 SVGIG (reference sequence). This CDR3 has 14 residues. The CDR3 DNA is TGTGCCTGGAGTGTGGTCCGGGGACAAGAGACCCAGTACTTC. Its translation: CAWSVVRGQETQYF.

Turning to this clonotype: Compared with germline, one end of the junction differs, possibly owing to a read error. The genes are TRBV9 and TRBJ2-7; D perhaps matches TRBD2 (5 bases). Germline V gene sequence: CDR1 SGDLS, CDR2 YYNGEE. The CDR3 loop spans 13 amino acids. The CDR3 DNA follows: TGTGGCAGCAGCGCGGACTCCTCCTACGAGCAGTACTTC. Protein: CGSSADSSYEQYF. Full variable domain (rest looked up from reference TRBV9 and TRBJ2-7): DSGVTQTPKHLITATGQRVTLRCSPRSGDLSVYWYQQSLDQGLQFLIQYYNGEERAKGNILERFSAQQFPDLHSELNLSSLELGDSALYFCGSSADSSYEQYFGPGTRLTVT.

This clonotype was seen ten or more times. The rearrangement uses TRBV7-6 and TRBJ2-3; a weak D match, TRBD2 (6 bases). The CDR3 is made up of 13 amino acids. The germline CDR1 and CDR2 sequences are SGHVS and FNYEAQ. Trimming cost V 6 bases and J 6 bases, with 13 bases left between them. Here the CDR3 DNA reads TGTGCCAGCAGGGGGTACGGGGGTGATACGCAGTATTTT. Protein product: CASRGYGGDTQYF. Looking up the rest from reference TRBV7-6 and TRBJ2-3 gives the full variable domain: GAGVSQSPRYKVTKRGQDVALRCDPISGHVSLYWYRQALGQGPEFLTYFNYEAQQDKSGLPNDRFSAERPEGSISTLTIQRTEQRDSAMYRCASRGYGGDTQYFGPGTRLTVL.

V and J are TRBV27 and TRBJ1-5; a possible D gene is TRBD1 (5 bases). The CDR3 spans 17 residues. V lost 5 bases, J lost 0 bases, and 17 bases lay in between. Germline assignment: CDR1 MNHEY and CDR2 SMNVEV (reference sequence). CDR3 coding DNA: TGTGCCAGCAGTCTCTCCGGGACCCTTTATAGCAATCAGCCCCAGCATTTT. It codes for CASSLSGTLYSNQPQHF.

Worth noting for this clonotype: This may be a read error, as it is one base from a much larger clone. The V call is TRBV24-1, the J call TRBJ2-3; no definite D call. CDR1 is KGHDR, CDR2 SFDVKD, per germline. The CDR3 sequence is 15 residues long. V lost 2 bases and J 1 base, leaving 9 bases between the germline ends. The CDR3: CATSDWGLRTDTQYF. CDR3 bases: TGTGCCACCAGTGATTGGGGTCTGCGCACAGATACGCAGTATTTT.

This clonotype was picked up many times. The chain joins TRBV7-6 to TRBJ1-1; TRBD1 is a possible D gene (5 bases). Germline values: CDR1 SGHVS, CDR2 FNYEAQ. V was shortened by 0 bases and J by 4 bases, with 15 bases between the two germline ends. The CDR3 has 16 residues. CDR3 residues: CASSLARSGGTTEAFF. The CDR3 DNA sequence: TGTGCCAGCAGCTTAGCGAGGTCTGGGGGTACCACTGAAGCTTTCTTT.